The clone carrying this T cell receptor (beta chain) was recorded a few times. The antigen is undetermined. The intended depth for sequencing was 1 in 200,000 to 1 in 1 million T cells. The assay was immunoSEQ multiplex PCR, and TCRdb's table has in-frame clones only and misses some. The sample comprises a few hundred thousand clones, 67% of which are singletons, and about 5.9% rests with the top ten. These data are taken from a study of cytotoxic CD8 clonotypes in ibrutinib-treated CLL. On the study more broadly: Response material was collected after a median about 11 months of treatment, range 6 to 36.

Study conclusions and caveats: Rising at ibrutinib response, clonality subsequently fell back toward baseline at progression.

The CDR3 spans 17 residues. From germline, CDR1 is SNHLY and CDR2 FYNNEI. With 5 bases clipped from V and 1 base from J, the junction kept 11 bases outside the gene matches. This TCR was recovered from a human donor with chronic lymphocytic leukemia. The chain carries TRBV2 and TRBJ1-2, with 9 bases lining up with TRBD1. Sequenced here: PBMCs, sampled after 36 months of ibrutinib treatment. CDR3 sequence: CASSSGQGLNVNYGYTF. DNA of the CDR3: TGTGCCAGCAGTTCGGGACAGGGCCTAAATGTTAACTATGGCTACACCTTC.